Sequencing of this TCR beta chain was carried out in a study of cytomegalovirus exposure and HLA in healthy donors. V was pared by 2 bases and J by 10 bases, with 6 bases of the junction left unmatched. Germline-derived CDR1 and CDR2 are MGHRA and YSYEKL. CDR3 length: 15 amino acids. Points on this clone: The antigen is unknown.

Study-wide points: According to a later analysis, most TCR beta chains associated with CMV appeared HLA-restricted. At a 0.05 false discovery rate, a later analysis found 18,000 or so TCR beta sequences to be associated with HLA alleles. Overall, about 160 TCR beta chains were annotated as cytomegalovirus-associated.

PCR primers comprised 60 Vbeta and 13 Jbeta primers. Sequencing used immunoSEQ multiplex PCR; TCRdb keeps in-frame clones, though not all of them. The sample holds under 200,000 clones, about 65% seen once. Though nominally healthy at sampling, donors likely had unrecorded immune exposures. The material sequenced was PBMCs. The sequence was collected from a woman younger than 30 in good health and CMV-seropositive. This chain joins TRBV4-1 and TRBJ1-4; 11 bases align to TRBD1. The CDR3 protein is CASSQLRDRGAKLFF. The CDR3 nucleotides read TGCGCCAGCAGCCAACTCCGGGACAGGGGGGCAAAACTGTTTTTT.